These T cell receptor beta chains were read from a single sample in a study of molecular identifiers for immune sequencing clone quantification. A single record per CDR3 protein comes from TCRdb applying MiXCR to the PCR reads. The sample holds around 480,000 distinct CDR3 sequences, 20% to 25% seen once. The sequencing sample was made of naive CD8+ T cells from blood, with Jurkat cell RNA spiked in. The receptors originated from a human donor in good health. Some libraries in this study had Jurkat cell RNA spiked in. Each CDR3 is given with its conserved first and last residue. A D gene is named only where the DNA matches it firmly. Rows may omit the clone size; those that give it use once, few, many or a size class.

v_gene	d_gene	abundance	j_gene	CDR3aa	CDR3nt
TRBV27	NA	NA	TRBJ1-4	CASSLMIRGGKPFF	TGTGCCAGCAGTTTAATGATTAGGGGAGGAAAACCGTTTTTT
TRBV4-2	TRBD1	few	TRBJ1-3	CASSRDRDREPDTIYF	TGTGCCAGCAGCCGAGACCGGGACAGGGAACCGGACACCATATATTTT
TRBV20-1	TRBD1	NA	TRBJ2-7	CSARDWQGASHEQYF	TGCAGTGCTAGAGATTGGCAGGGGGCGTCCCACGAGCAGTACTTC
TRBV5-8	TRBD1	NA	TRBJ2-3	CASSLGVGTGRTDTQYF	TGTGCCAGCAGCTTGGGGGTCGGGACAGGGCGCACAGATACGCAGTATTTT
TRBV7-9	NA	few	TRBJ2-5	CASSLGRPDEYQETQYF	TGTGCCAGCAGCTTAGGTCGGCCGGATGAGTACCAAGAGACCCAGTACTTC
TRBV20-1	TRBD1	NA	TRBJ2-7	CSARPRPGQLCEQYF	TGCAGTGCTCGACCAAGACCGGGACAGCTCTGCGAGCAGTACTTC
TRBV7-9	TRBD2	NA	TRBJ2-5	CASSLYSGIETQYF	TGTGCCAGCAGCTTATATAGCGGGATAGAGACCCAGTACTTC
TRBV19	NA	NA	TRBJ2-2	CASYGGLTGELFF	TGTGCCAGCTACGGGGGGCTTACCGGGGAGCTGTTTTTT
TRBV21-1	NA	NA	TRBJ2-7	CASSKVGGLAVPWPHEQYF	TGTGCCAGCAGCAAAGTAGGGGGACTAGCGGTCCCCTGGCCCCACGAGCAGTACTTC
TRBV9	TRBD2	few	TRBJ2-1	CASSAPGTRFVNEQFF	TGTGCCAGCAGCGCCCCTGGGACTAGGTTCGTCAATGAGCAGTTCTTC
TRBV12-3/TRBV12-4	NA	NA	TRBJ2-3	CASTLVGGGADTQYF	TGTGCCAGCACCTTGGTGGGAGGGGGAGCAGATACGCAGTATTTT
TRBV7-8	NA	many	TRBJ2-5	CASSLAMRGQQETQYF	TGTGCCAGCAGCTTAGCGATGCGGGGACAGCAAGAGACCCAGTACTTC
TRBV25-1	TRBD1	few	TRBJ1-1	CASTPDRGFTEAFF	TGTGCCAGCACTCCGGACAGGGGTTTTACTGAAGCTTTCTTT
TRBV7-2	TRBD2	once	TRBJ2-7	CASSLWASGTYEQYF	TGTGCCAGCAGCTTGTGGGCTAGCGGGACCTACGAGCAGTACTTC
TRBV7-9	NA	few	TRBJ2-1	CASSLEIPGDEQFF	TGTGCCAGCAGCTTAGAAATACCGGGGGATGAGCAGTTCTTC
TRBV2	TRBD2	many	TRBJ2-7	CASSEYSGEPYEQYF	TGTGCCAGCAGTGAATACAGCGGGGAGCCCTACGAGCAGTACTTC
TRBV7-9	TRBD2	NA	TRBJ2-1	CASSRTSGANERFF	TGTGCCAGCAGCCGGACTAGCGGGGCAAATGAGCGGTTCTTC
TRBV7-8	TRBD1	NA	TRBJ1-5	CVSSHHRGRDLQPQHF	TGTGTCAGCAGCCACCACAGGGGACGGGACCTTCAGCCCCAGCATTTT
TRBV6-5	NA	NA	TRBJ2-5	CASSYSWGEETQYF	TGTGCCAGCAGTTACTCGTGGGGGGAAGAGACCCAGTACTTC
TRBV4-1	NA	NA	TRBJ2-5	CASSHLENLQETQYF	TGCGCCAGCAGCCACCTGGAAAACCTACAAGAGACCCAGTACTTC
TRBV25-1	NA	many	TRBJ1-1	CASSAQGWAAFF	TGTGCCAGCAGTGCACAGGGCTGGGCAGCTTTCTTT
TRBV4-1	TRBD2	few	TRBJ2-2	CASSSRIGLAGGAFTGELFF	TGCGCCAGCAGCTCGCGAATCGGGCTAGCGGGGGGGGCATTCACCGGGGAGCTGTTTTTT
TRBV4-3	NA	few	TRBJ1-5	CASSQERGVDQPQHF	TGCGCCAGCAGCCAAGAGAGAGGGGTTGATCAGCCCCAGCATTTT
TRBV27	NA	NA	TRBJ2-3	CASSLSRPVLDTQYF	TGTGCCAGCAGTTTAAGTAGGCCCGTGTTGGATACGCAGTATTTT
TRBV4-1	TRBD2	few	TRBJ2-1	CASSLLAGGAASYNEQFF	TGCGCCAGCAGCCTCCTAGCGGGGGGCGCGGCTTCCTACAATGAGCAGTTCTTC
TRBV24-1	NA	few	TRBJ2-1	CATSAPWGSGEQFF	TGTGCCACCAGTGCACCGTGGGGGTCTGGTGAGCAGTTCTTC
TRBV5-5	TRBD2	NA	TRBJ2-1	CASSQTSGGAYNEQFF	TGTGCCAGCAGCCAGACTAGCGGGGGGGCCTACAATGAGCAGTTCTTC